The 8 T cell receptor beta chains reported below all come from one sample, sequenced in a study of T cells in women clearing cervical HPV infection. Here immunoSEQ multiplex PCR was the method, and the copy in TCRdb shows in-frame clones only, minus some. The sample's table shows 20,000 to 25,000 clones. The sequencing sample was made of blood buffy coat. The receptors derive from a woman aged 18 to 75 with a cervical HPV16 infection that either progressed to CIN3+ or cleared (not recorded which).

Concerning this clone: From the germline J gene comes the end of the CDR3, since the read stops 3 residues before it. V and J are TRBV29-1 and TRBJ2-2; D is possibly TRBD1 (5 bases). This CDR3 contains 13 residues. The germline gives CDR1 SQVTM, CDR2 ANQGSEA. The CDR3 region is CSALSSGANVLFF. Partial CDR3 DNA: TGCAGCGCCTTGAGCTCTGGGGCCAACGTG.

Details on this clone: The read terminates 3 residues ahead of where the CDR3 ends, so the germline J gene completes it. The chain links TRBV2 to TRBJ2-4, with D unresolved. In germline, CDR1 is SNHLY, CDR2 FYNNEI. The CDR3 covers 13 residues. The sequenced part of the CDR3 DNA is TGTGCCAGCAGCCAGGTATCCCTCTATGGT. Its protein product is CASSQVSLYG. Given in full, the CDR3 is CASSQVSLYGQYF. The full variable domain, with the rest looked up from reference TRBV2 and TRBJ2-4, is EPEVTQTPSHQVTQMGQEVILRCVPISNHLYFYWYRQILGQKVEFLVSFYNNEISEKSEIFDDQFSVERPDGSNFTLKIRSTKLEDSAMYFCASSQVSLYGQYFGAGTRLSVL.

CDR3 residues: CASTTSKDYTF. CDR3 DNA, as far as it was read: TGTGCCAGCACCACTAGCAAGGAC. V usage is TRBV2 and J usage is TRBJ1-2, with D unclear. The CDR3 end is not reached by the read, which stops 3 residues before it; the germline J gene fills it in. This CDR3 has 11 amino acids. Looked up from germline, CDR1 is SNHLY and CDR2 is FYNNEI.

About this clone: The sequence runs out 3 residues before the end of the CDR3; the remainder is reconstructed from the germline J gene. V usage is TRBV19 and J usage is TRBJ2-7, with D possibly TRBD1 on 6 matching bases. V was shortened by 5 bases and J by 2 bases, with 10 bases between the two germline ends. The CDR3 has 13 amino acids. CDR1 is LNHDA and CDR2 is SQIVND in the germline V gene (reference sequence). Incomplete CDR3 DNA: TGTGCCAGTAGTTATACAGGGCCCTACGAG. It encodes CASSYTGPYE. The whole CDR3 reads CASSYTGPYEQYF.

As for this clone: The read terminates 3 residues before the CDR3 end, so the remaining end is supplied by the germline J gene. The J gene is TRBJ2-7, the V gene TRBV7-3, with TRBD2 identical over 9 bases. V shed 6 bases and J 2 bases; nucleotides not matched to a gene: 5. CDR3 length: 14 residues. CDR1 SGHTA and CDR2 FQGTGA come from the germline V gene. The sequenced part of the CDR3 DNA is TGTGCCAGCAGTCAGGCGGGAGGGCCCTACGAG. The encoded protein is CASSQAGGPYE. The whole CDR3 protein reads CASSQAGGPYEQYF.

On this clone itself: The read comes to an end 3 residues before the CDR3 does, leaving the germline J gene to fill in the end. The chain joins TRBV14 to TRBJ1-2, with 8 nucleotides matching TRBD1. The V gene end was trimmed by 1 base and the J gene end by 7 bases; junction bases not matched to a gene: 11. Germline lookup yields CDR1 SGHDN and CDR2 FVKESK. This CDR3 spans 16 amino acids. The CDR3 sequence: CASSQGTGPYSGGYTF. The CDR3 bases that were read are TGTGCCAGCAGCCAAGGGACAGGGCCTTACAGCGGTGGC.

CDR3 sequence: CASSHPDRLGGYTF. The CDR3 bases that were read are TGTGCCAGCAGCCACCCGGACAGGTTAGGAGGC. The gene calls are TRBV5-4 and TRBJ1-2; 7 bases agree with TRBD1. The read falls 3 residues short of the CDR3 end, and the missing part is taken from the germline J gene. Germline CDR1 SGHNT, CDR2 YYREEE (reference sequence). The CDR3 is 14 amino acids.

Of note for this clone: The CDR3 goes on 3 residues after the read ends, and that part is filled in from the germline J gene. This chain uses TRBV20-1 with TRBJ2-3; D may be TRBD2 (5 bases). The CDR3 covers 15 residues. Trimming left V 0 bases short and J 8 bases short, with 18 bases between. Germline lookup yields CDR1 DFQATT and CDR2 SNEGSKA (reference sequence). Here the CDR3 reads CSARDRPGSSGTQYF. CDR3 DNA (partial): TGCAGTGCTAGAGACCGACCGGGGAGTTCGGGTACG.